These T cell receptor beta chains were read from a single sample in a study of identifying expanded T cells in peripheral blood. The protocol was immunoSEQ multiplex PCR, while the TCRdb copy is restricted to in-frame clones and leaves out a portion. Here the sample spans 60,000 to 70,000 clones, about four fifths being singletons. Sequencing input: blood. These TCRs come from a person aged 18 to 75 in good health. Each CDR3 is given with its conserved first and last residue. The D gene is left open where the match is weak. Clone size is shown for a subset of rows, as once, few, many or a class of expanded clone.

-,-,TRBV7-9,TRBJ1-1,CASSSSDLGTEAFF,TGTGCCAGCAGCTCGTCCGACCTCGGCACTGAAGCTTTCTTT
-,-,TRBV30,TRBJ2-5,CAWSVQGRGTQYF,TGTGCCTGGAGTGTACAGGGCAGGGGGACTCAGTACTTC
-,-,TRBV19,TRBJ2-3,CGVGGGPFPDTQYF,TGTGGAGTGGGTGGTGGGCCTTTTCCAGATACGCAGTATTTT
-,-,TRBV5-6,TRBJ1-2,CASSLASTKGYGYTF,TGTGCCAGCAGCTTGGCCTCCACGAAAGGCTATGGCTACACCTTC
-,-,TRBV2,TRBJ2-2,CASSVLLNTGELFF,TGTGCCAGCAGTGTACTCTTAAACACCGGGGAGCTGTTTTTT
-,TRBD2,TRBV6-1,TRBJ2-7,CASSELGSGTLLSEQYF,TGTGCCAGCAGTGAATTGGGGAGCGGGACTCTCCTATCCGAGCAGTACTTC
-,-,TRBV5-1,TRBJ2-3,CASSLVLSADTQYF,TGCGCCAGCAGCTTGGTACTTTCAGCAGATACGCAGTATTTT
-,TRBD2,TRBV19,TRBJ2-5,CASSSGRGDETQYF,TGTGCCAGTAGTTCCGGCCGGGGGGATGAGACCCAGTACTTC
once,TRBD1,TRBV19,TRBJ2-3,CASSIDLTGADTQYF,TGTGCCAGTAGTATAGATCTCACAGGGGCAGATACGCAGTATTTT
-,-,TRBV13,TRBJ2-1,CASSLGGRLNEQFF,TGTGCCAGCAGCTTAGGTGGGCGACTCAATGAGCAGTTCTTC
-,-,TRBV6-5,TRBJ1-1,CASSSTTGTQEAFF,TGTGCCAGCAGTTCCACGACCGGGACCCAAGAAGCTTTCTTT
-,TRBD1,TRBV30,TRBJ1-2,CAWVDRVDGYTF,TGTGCCTGGGTCGACAGGGTTGATGGCTACACCTTC
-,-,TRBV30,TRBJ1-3,CASWPGGNTIYF,TGTGCCTCCTGGCCGGGTGGAAACACCATATATTTT
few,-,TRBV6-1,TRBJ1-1,CASTSLGVTAFF,TGTGCCAGCACTTCCCTAGGGGTTACAGCTTTCTTT
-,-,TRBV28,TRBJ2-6,CAVSSGANVLTF,TGTGCAGTAAGCTCTGGGGCCAACGTCCTGACTTTC
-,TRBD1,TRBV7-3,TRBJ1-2,CASSLDRVEGYTF,TGTGCCAGCAGCTTGGACAGGGTAGAAGGCTACACCTTC
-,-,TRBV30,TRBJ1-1,CAWSVWGSPMNTEAFF,TGTGCCTGGAGTGTTTGGGGGTCCCCAATGAACACTGAAGCTTTCTTT
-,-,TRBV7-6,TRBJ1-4,CASSLDSTNEKLFF,TGTGCCAGCAGCTTAGATTCAACTAATGAAAAACTGTTTTTT
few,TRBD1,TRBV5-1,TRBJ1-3,CASSGGTVSGSPGNTIYF,TGCGCCAGCAGCGGGGGGACAGTTTCTGGTTCCCCTGGAAACACCATATATTTT
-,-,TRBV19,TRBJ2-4,CASSIQAKNIQYF,TGTGCCAGTAGTATACAAGCCAAAAACATTCAGTACTTC
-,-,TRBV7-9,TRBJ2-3,CASSANTGSADTQYF,TGTGCCAGCAGCGCCAACACAGGGTCCGCAGATACGCAGTATTTT
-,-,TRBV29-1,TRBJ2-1,CIQRGEQFF,TGCATTCAAAGGGGTGAGCAGTTCTTC
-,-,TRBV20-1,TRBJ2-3,CSARSVDTQYF,TGCAGTGCTAGGAGTGTGGATACGCAGTATTTT
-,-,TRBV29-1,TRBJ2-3,CSVDLTDTQYF,TGCAGCGTTGATCTCACAGATACGCAGTATTTT
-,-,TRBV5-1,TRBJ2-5,CASSLDGQGTRETQYF,TGCGCCAGCAGCTTGGATGGGCAGGGGACGCGAGAGACCCAGTACTTC
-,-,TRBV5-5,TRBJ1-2,CASSKLRGDYGYTF,TGTGCCAGCAGCAAACTCCGGGGGGACTATGGCTACACCTTC
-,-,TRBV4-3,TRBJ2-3,CASSQDAGYTDTQYF,TGCGCCAGCAGCCAAGATGCGGGGTACACAGATACGCAGTATTTT
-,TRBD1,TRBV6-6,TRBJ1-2,CASNSGQFNYGYTF,TGTGCCAGCAACTCGGGACAGTTTAACTATGGCTACACCTTC
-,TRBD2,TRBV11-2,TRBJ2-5,CASSLRFGASGSPQETQYF,TGTGCCAGCAGCCTACGGTTCGGCGCTAGCGGGAGCCCCCAAGAGACCCAGTACTTC
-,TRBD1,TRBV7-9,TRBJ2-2,CASRGTANTGELFF,TGTGCCAGCAGAGGGACAGCGAACACCGGGGAGCTGTTTTTT
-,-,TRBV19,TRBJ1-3,CASSFRREALFSGNTIYF,TGTGCCAGTAGTTTCCGACGCGAAGCTCTCTTTTCTGGAAACACCATATATTTT
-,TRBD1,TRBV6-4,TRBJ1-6,CASSDGQGGSPLHF,TGTGCCAGCAGTGACGGACAGGGAGGTTCACCCCTCCACTTT
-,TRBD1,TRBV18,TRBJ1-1,CASSLGTAYTEAFF,TGTGCCAGCTCACTTGGGACAGCCTACACTGAAGCTTTCTTT
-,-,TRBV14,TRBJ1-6,CASSRGAVNNSPLHF,TGTGCCAGCAGCCGGGGGGCTGTAAATAATTCACCCCTCCACTTT
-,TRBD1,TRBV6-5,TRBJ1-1,CASSFIRGVNSEAFF,TGTGCCAGCAGTTTCATCAGGGGGGTAAACTCTGAAGCTTTCTTT
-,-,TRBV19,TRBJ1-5,CASSPNFQGSNQPQHF,TGTGCCAGTAGCCCTAATTTTCAGGGCAGCAATCAGCCCCAGCATTTT
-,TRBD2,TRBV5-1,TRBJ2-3,CASSLRVLAGADTQYF,TGCGCCAGCAGCTTGCGGGTACTAGCGGGAGCAGATACGCAGTATTTT
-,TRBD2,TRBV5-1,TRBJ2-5,CASSWTSGGQETQYF,TGCGCCAGCAGTTGGACTAGCGGCGGCCAAGAGACCCAGTACTTC
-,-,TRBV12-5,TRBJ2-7,CASGWTGTQAYEQYF,TGTGCTAGTGGTTGGACCGGGACTCAGGCCTACGAGCAGTACTTC
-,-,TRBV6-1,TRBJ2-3,CASSSKMGGADTQYF,TGTGCCAGCAGCTCCAAGATGGGGGGAGCAGATACGCAGTATTTT
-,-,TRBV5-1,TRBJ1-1,CASSQDSLAIEAFF,TGCGCCAGCAGCCAGGACAGCCTAGCGATTGAAGCTTTCTTT
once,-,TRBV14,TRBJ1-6,CASSQDLGRAVSPLHF,TGTGCCAGCAGCCAAGATCTGGGCAGGGCAGTATCACCCCTCCACTTT
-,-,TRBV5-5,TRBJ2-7,CASSLWRGAYEQYF,TGTGCCAGCAGCTTGTGGCGGGGAGCCTACGAGCAGTACTTC
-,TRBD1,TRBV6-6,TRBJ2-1,CASRRQGHNEQFF,TGTGCCAGCAGGAGACAGGGGCACAATGAGCAGTTCTTC
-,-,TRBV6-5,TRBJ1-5,CASSPSQGKQPQHF,TGTGCCAGCAGTCCGAGTCAGGGCAAGCAGCCCCAGCATTTT
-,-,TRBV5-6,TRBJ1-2,CASSSWTTNYGYTF,TGTGCCAGCAGCTCGTGGACAACTAACTATGGCTACACCTTC
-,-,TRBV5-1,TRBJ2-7,CASTPSGLYEQYF,TGCGCCAGCACCCCCTCGGGACTCTACGAGCAGTACTTC
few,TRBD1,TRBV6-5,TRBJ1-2,CASSFDRGIYGYTF,TGTGCCAGCAGTTTTGACAGGGGGATCTATGGCTACACCTTC
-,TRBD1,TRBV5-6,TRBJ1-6,CASSLRTGRSYNSPLHF,TGTGCCAGCAGCTTGAGGACAGGACGCTCCTATAATTCACCCCTCCACTTT
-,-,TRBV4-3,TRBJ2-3,CASSQDPGRGADTQYF,TGCGCCAGCAGCCAAGACCCCGGCCGTGGTGCAGATACGCAGTATTTT